The entry below gives a single T cell receptor (beta chain) sequence along with its context. There are a few counts of this clonotype. What antigen it recognizes has not been identified. Base qualities are not at hand, and no much larger clone is one base apart. The treatment or condition tag for this specimen amounts to: roughly 11-day PBMC culture with coronavirus spike peptide pools or control peptides (ViraFEST assay). The ViraFEST assay was used in the study, in which antigen-specific T cells were expanded with peptide pools and expanded clonotypes were subsequently identified by TCR sequencing. The convalescent patients' positive SARS-CoV-2 PCR tests were from March to December 2020, which was before the Alpha, Beta and Delta variants emerged in the United States. Fewer than 2.5 million PBMCs per well were cultured in IMDM with about 5% human AB serum and roughly 9.3 IU/ml IL-2, plus 10 ug/ml peptide pools. On days 3 and 7, half of the culture medium was replaced with fresh IL-2-containing medium. CD4+ T cells were isolated after approximately ten days of culture through negative selection using the EasySep CD4+ T cell isolation kit. Ficoll-Paque Plus gradient centrifugation was used to isolate PBMCs from whole blood, and the isolated PBMCs were then either used fresh or cryopreserved at -140C. Each culture condition was generally run in triplicate wells.

Library creation used PCR. TCR sequencing of DNA from cultured CD4+ T cells used the Oncomine TCR Beta short-read assay at the Johns Hopkins FTIC core. The QIAamp micro DNA kit was used to extract genomic DNA from the cultured CD4+ T cells. The Oncomine TCR Beta libraries from cultured CD4+ T cells were pooled using unique dual indexes and then sequenced on an Illumina iSeq 100. In the paper's pipeline: Non-productive sequences were filtered out, and CDR3s that did not start with C, did not end with F or W, or were shorter than 7 amino acids were discarded. The MANAFEST web application was used to identify antigen-specific clonotypes by comparing peptide-stimulated wells against reference wells and other culture wells. Positive clones required FDR below 0.05, an odds ratio above 5, and productive frequency above 0.1% in at least two of three replicate wells. Clonotypes that were significantly expanded in both SARS-CoV-2 spike wells and at least one common cold coronavirus spike condition were defined as cross-reactive. Levenshtein distances (stringdist) and unrooted phylogenetic trees (ape) in R version 3.6.1 were used to assess CDR3 homology. TCRdb redid the processing of the public reads, applying fastp at Q25 and MiXCR, and retained in-frame beta chains. Entries are consolidated by CDR3 protein sequence, retaining the most common genes and DNA. The V and J calls come from TCRdb's annotation, not from the publication. This sample is represented by under 15,000 distinct CDR3 sequences; approximately 60% of them were singletons. The top ten clones comprise around 13% of the sample.

Trimming costs V 7 bases and J 6 bases, and their ends lie 18 bases apart. The germline V gene sets CDR1 to MNHNS and CDR2 to SASEGT. Inclusive of the bounding cysteine and phenylalanine, the CDR3 is 15 residues long. Only the CDR3 region is kept as DNA, spanning 45 bases read in frame from base 1. The data stem from a study of vaccination and CD4 T cells after COVID-19 (dated by TCRdb to the early 2020s). Study-wide context: Convalescent patients had a positive SARS-CoV-2 result on nasal swab PCR, and of these patients, under ten had mild disease and one had severe disease. In the convalescent cohort there were six males and four females, among whom were two Hispanic individuals, seven Caucasians, two Asians and one multiracial person. Each participant got two doses of either the Pfizer-BioNTech BNT162b2 vaccine (n=8) or the Moderna mRNA-1273 vaccine (n=2). Post-vaccine blood samples were taken a median of 72 days after the second vaccine dose, with a range of about 13 to 250 days. Post-COVID blood samples were collected from convalescent patients a median of about 92 days after diagnosis, with a range of roughly 30 to 161 days. Culture stimuli were overlapping spike peptide pools from SARS-CoV-2 and from the common cold coronaviruses HCoV-NL63, HCoV-OC43 and HCoV-229E. The spike-specific CD4+ TCR repertoire was compared before and after mRNA vaccination in approximately ten COVID-19 convalescent patients and a handful of infection-naive healthy vaccine recipients. As controls, cultures received a CEFX viral epitope pool (the positive control), an HIV-1 Nef peptide pool (the negative control), or no peptide at all.

The research as a whole found: Only a relatively small number of convalescent patients were included in the study, and early timepoints following natural infection were not analyzed. Among the post-vaccine SARS-CoV-2-reactive clones in convalescent patients, a median around 90% showed up only after vaccination, which suggests vaccine-specific priming. Although the median number of SARS-CoV-2-reactive clonotypes went up from 20 to 25 after infection to 30 to 45 after vaccination, the increase was not significant. Of the vaccine-specific clones in convalescent patients, 304 of 307, or nearly all, reacted only to SARS-CoV-2 spike and did not cross-react with common cold coronaviruses.

Recombination joined TRBV6-1 with TRBJ2-2; no D gene can be assigned with confidence. This clonotype was sampled from a human donor who had recovered from COVID-19. Sequencing used CD4+ T cells from blood, cultured in vitro. The DNA sequence is as follows: TGTGCCAGCATCACCCGGAGTCAGGAACCCGGGGAGCTGTTTTTT. It translates as CASITRSQEPGELFF.